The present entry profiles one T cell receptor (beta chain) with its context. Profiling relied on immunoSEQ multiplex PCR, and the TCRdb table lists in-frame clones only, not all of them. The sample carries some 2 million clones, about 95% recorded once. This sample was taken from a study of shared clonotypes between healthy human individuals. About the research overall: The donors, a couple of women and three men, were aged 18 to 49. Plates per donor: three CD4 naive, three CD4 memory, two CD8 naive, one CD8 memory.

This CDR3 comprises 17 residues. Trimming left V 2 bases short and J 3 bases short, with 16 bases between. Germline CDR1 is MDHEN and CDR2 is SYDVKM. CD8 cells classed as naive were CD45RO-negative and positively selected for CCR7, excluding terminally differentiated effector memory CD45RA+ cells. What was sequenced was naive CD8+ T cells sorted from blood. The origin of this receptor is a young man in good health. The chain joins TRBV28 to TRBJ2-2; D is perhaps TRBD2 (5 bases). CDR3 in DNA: TGTGCCAGCAGTTTAGTTCGTTCTAGCTCAGACACCGGGGAGCTGTTTTTT. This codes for CASSLVRSSSDTGELFF.